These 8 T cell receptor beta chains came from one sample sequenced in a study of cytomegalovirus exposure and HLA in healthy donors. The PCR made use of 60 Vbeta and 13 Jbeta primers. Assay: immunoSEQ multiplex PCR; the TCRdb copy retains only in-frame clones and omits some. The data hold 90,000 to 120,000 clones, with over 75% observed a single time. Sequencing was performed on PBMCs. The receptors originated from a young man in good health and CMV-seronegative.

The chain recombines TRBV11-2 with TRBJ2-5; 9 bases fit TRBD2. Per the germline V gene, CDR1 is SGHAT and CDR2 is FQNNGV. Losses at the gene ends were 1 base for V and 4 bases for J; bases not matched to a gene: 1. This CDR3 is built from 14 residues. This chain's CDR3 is CASSLGGGAETQYF. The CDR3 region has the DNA TGTGCCAGCAGCTTAGGCGGGGGGGCAGAGACCCAGTACTTC.

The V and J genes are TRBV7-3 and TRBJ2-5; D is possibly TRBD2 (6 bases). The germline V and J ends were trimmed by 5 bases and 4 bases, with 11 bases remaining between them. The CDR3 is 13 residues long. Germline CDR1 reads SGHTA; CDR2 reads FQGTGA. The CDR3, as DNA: TGTGCCAGCAGCAGGGACTTTGCAGAGACCCAGTACTTC. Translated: CASSRDFAETQYF.

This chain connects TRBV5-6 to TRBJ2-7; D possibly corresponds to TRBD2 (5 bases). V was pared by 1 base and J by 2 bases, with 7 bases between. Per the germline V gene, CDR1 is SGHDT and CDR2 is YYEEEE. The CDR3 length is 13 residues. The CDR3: CASSLWRAYEQYF. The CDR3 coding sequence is TGTGCCAGCAGCTTGTGGCGGGCCTACGAGCAGTACTTC.

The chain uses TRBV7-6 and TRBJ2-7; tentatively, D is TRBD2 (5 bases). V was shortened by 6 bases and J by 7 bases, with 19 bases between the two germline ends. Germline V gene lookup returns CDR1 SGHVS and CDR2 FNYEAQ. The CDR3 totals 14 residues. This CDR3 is CASSPEAEAWEQYF. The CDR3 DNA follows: TGTGCCAGCAGTCCAGAGGCGGAGGCCTGGGAGCAGTACTTC.

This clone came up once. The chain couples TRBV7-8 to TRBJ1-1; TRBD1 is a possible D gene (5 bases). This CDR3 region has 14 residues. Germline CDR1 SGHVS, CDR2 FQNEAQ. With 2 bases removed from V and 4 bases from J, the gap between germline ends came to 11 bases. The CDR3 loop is CASSLKGTGTEAFF. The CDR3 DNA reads TGTGCCAGCAGCTTAAAAGGAACAGGCACTGAAGCTTTCTTT.

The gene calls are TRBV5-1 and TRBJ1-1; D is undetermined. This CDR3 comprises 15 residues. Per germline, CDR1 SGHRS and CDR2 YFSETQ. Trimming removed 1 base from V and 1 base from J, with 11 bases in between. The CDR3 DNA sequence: TGCGCCAGCAGCTTGACAGTATTATCGAACACTGAAGCTTTCTTT. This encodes CASSLTVLSNTEAFF. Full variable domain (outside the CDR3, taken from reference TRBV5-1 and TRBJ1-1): KAGVTQTPRYLIKTRGQQVTLSCSPISGHRSVSWYQQTPGQGLQFLFEYFSETQRNKGNFPGRFSGRQFSNSRSEMNVSTLELGDSALYLCASSLTVLSNTEAFFGQGTRLTVV.

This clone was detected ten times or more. CDR3 sequence: CASSPMAVSNQPQHF. CDR3 sequence (DNA): TGTGCCAGCTCACCAATGGCGGTCAGCAATCAGCCCCAGCATTTT. This chain joins TRBV18 and TRBJ1-5; D ambiguous. Looked up from germline, CDR1 is KGHSH and CDR2 is LQKENI. The CDR3 consists of 15 residues. V was pared by 2 bases and J by 1 base, with 9 bases between. The full variable domain, with the rest looked up from reference TRBV18 and TRBJ1-5, is NAGVMQNPRHLVRRRGQEARLRCSPMKGHSHVYWYRQLPEEGLKFMVYLQKENIIDESGMPKERFSAEFPKEGPSILRIQQVVRGDSAAYFCASSPMAVSNQPQHFGDGTRLSIL.

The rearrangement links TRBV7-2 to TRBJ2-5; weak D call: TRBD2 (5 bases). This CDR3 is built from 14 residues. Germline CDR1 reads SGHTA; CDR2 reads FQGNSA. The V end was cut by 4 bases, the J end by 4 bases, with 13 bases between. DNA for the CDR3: TGTGCCAGCAGCTCCCGGGGAGACGGAGAGACCCAGTACTTC. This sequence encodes CASSSRGDGETQYF.